This T cell receptor beta chain was captured in a study of beta chain features in type 1 diabetes. General study points: For Type 1 diabetes patients, all four CD4+ subsets carried TCRB CDR3s that were moderately but significantly shorter.

Reverse transcription of all isolated RNA meant that expressed TCRB transcripts were sequenced. The read count averaged approximately 3.5 million across naive, central memory and regulatory T cell samples. Assay: immunoSEQ multiplex PCR; the TCRdb copy retains only in-frame clones and omits some. The table records more than 60,000 clones, over 50% of them present only once. The CDR3 has 14 residues. V shed 5 bases and J 1 base; nucleotides not matched to a gene: 4. Per germline, CDR1 SEHNR and CDR2 FQNEAQ (reference sequence). It was via CD45RO/CCR7/CD25/CD127/CD95/CD27 that CD4+ naive, central memory, regulatory and stem cell-like memory cells were sorted. With regard to this clone: As yet, its antigen is unknown.

The sequence was obtained from a woman between 18 and 30 years old in good health. The sequencing input was Tregs from blood. This rearrangement joins TRBV7-9 to TRBJ2-7, with 8 positions matching TRBD1. This CDR3 is CASSQRDRSYEQYF. DNA of the CDR3: TGTGCCAGCAGCCAACGGGACAGGTCCTACGAGCAGTACTTC.